This T cell receptor (beta chain) was sequenced during a study of shared clonotypes between healthy human individuals. The wider study: The donors, a couple of women and a few men, were aged 18 to 49. CD8 memory received one plate per donor, CD8 naive two, CD4 memory three and CD4 naive three.

The germline gives CDR1 SGHTA, CDR2 FQGTGA. The CDR3 consists of 15 residues. Losses at the gene ends were 6 bases for V and 8 bases for J; bases not matched to a gene: 10. The input for sorted-subset replicate PCRs was approximately 210 ng DNA, 25,000 to 35,000 T cell genomes. Measured with immunoSEQ multiplex PCR; TCRdb has only the in-frame clones, and not every one. The sample lists roughly 1 million clones, around three quarters occurring once. The TCR originated in a man aged 18 to 29 in good health. Some clones in this sample may be carry-over from other donors' samples. The sequenced material came from memory CD4+ T cells from PBMCs. The subset denotes: CD45RA-negative fraction. The chain recombines TRBV7-3 with TRBJ1-4; 9 bases agree with TRBD1. In DNA form, the CDR3 reads TGTGCCAGCAGAAAAATCCGGGACAGGGACGAAAAACTGTTTTTT. Protein sequence: CASRKIRDRDEKLFF.